The 8 T cell receptor beta chains reported below all come from one sample, sequenced in a study of shared clonotypes between healthy human individuals. Produced via immunoSEQ multiplex PCR; TCRdb's table is partial and in-frame only. The table includes 2 million to 2.5 million clones, 93% detected once. Sequencing was carried out using naive CD4+ T cells from PBMCs. Stated subset: CD45RA+ positively selected. Source of these receptors: a man aged 18-30 years in good health. Some clones in this sample may be carry-over from other donors' samples.

The rearrangement joins TRBV6-1 to TRBJ2-5, with D possibly being TRBD2 (6 bases). Germline CDR1 reads MNHNS; CDR2 reads SASEGT. Trimming removed 1 base at V and 5 bases at J, with 14 bases between. CDR3 length: 15 residues. The chain's CDR3 is CASSEGRAGRETQYF. CDR3 nucleotides: TGTGCCAGCAGTGAAGGGAGGGCCGGTCGGGAGACCCAGTACTTC.

The chain is built from TRBV5-6 and TRBJ2-7; 7 bases match TRBD2. Looked up from germline, CDR1 is SGHDT and CDR2 is YYEEEE. V trimming: 1 base; J trimming: 0 bases; junction bases outside the gene matches: 4. This CDR3 is built from 15 residues. The DNA for the CDR3 is TGTGCCAGCAGCTTGTTGAGCGGGGACTCCTACGAGCAGTACTTC. This sequence encodes CASSLLSGDSYEQYF. Using reference TRBV5-6 and TRBJ2-7 for the parts outside the CDR3, the full variable domain is DAGVTQSPTHLIKTRGQQVTLRCSPKSGHDTVSWYQQALGQGPQFIFQYYEEEERQRGNFPDRFSGHQFPNYSSELNVNALLLGDSALYLCASSLLSGDSYEQYFGPGTRLTVT.

The rearrangement joins TRBV4-1 to TRBJ2-7, with 7 nucleotides matching TRBD2. V lost 1 base and J lost 9; bases outside the gene matches: 12. CDR3 length: 15 residues. Germline V gene sequence: CDR1 MGHRA, CDR2 YSYEKL. The CDR3 DNA sequence: TGCGCCAGCAGCCAAGGGGGAGGGAGGGAGGTCGGGCAGTACTTC. It codes for CASSQGGGREVGQYF.

V and J are TRBV28 and TRBJ1-1; a weak D match, TRBD1 (5 bases). CDR1 and CDR2 (germline): MDHEN, SYDVKM. With 8 bases removed from V and 0 bases from J, the gap between germline ends came to 22 bases. This CDR3 comprises 17 residues. CDR3 region: CASPPDPGRVMNTEAFF. The CDR3 DNA follows: TGTGCCAGCCCCCCCGATCCGGGACGGGTCATGAACACTGAAGCTTTCTTT.

The genes are TRBV6-1 and TRBJ1-1; D gene ambiguous. Trimming removed 4 bases from V and 3 bases from J, with 15 bases in between. Looked up from germline, CDR1 is MNHNS and CDR2 is SASEGT. The CDR3 loop spans 15 amino acids. CDR3: CASSAVRARYTEAFF. DNA for the CDR3: TGTGCCAGCAGTGCTGTGCGCGCCCGATACACTGAAGCTTTCTTT.

This chain connects TRBV6-5 to TRBJ1-4, with TRBD1 matching over 7 bases. This CDR3 contains 14 residues. The V segment lost 4 bases and the J segment 6 bases; nucleotides outside the gene matches: 5. Per the germline V gene, CDR1 is MNHEY and CDR2 is SVGAGI. The DNA of the CDR3 is TGTGCCAGCAGTTTCCGGGACAGCGATGAAAAACTGTTTTTT. It specifies CASSFRDSDEKLFF.

Concerning this clone: Different DNA sequences within this sample yield the same CDR3. This sequence joins TRBV7-2 and TRBJ2-3, with 13 bases aligning to TRBD2. With V trimmed by 8 bases and J by 3 bases, 5 bases remained unmatched. CDR3 length equals 15 residues. The germline gives CDR1 SGHTA, CDR2 FQGNSA. Here the CDR3 reads CASRTSGRGTDTQYF. CDR3 DNA: TGTGCCAGCCGGACTAGCGGGAGAGGAACAGATACGCAGTATTTT. Supplemented by reference TRBV7-2 and TRBJ2-3, the full variable domain reads GAGVSQSPSNKVTEKGKDVELRCDPISGHTALYWYRQSLGQGLEFLIYFQGNSAPDKSGLPSDRFSAERTGGSVSTLTIQRTQQEDSAVYLCASRTSGRGTDTQYFGPGTRLTVL.

The gene calls are TRBV7-2 and TRBJ2-7; TRBD1 is a possible D gene (5 bases). This CDR3 is built from 14 residues. The V and J ends lost 1 base and 2 bases respectively, with 9 bases between them. The germline gives CDR1 SGHTA, CDR2 FQGNSA. CDR3 residues: CASSLGDSPYEQYF. The CDR3 nucleotides are TGTGCCAGCAGCTTAGGAGACAGTCCCTACGAGCAGTACTTC.